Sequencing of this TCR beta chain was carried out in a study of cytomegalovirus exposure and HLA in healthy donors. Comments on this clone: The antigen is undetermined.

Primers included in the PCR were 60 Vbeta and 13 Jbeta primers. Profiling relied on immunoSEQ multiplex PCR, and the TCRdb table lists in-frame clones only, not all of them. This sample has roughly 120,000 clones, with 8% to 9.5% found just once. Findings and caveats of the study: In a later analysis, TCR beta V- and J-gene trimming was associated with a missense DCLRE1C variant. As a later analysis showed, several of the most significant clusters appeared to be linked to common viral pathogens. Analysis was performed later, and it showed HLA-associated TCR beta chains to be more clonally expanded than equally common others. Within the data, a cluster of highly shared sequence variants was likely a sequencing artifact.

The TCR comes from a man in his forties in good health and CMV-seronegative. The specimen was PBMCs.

The CDR3 reads CASSQGRNRGEKLFF. As DNA, the CDR3 is TGCGCCAGCAGCCAAGGAAGGAATCGGGGTGAAAAACTGTTTTTT. The rearrangement uses TRBV4-3 and TRBJ1-4; D unresolved. V lost 1 base to trimming and J lost 7 bases, with 13 bases between them. The CDR3 totals 15 residues. Germline V lookup: CDR1 LGHNA, CDR2 YSLEER.